This TCR beta chain was recovered during a study of T cell changes during pregnancy in multiple sclerosis. V was pared by 3 bases and J by 4 bases, with 19 bases between. Germline values: CDR1 MGHRA, CDR2 YSYEKL. The CDR3 runs to 16 residues. Here immunoSEQ multiplex PCR was the method, and the copy in TCRdb shows in-frame clones only, minus some. This sample has tens of thousands of clones; roughly 94% occur once, and the top ten carry around 2.5%. The J gene is TRBJ2-7, the V gene TRBV4-1, with a tentative D call TRBD2 (6 bases). This TCR came from a female donor with multiple sclerosis, enrolled in a pregnancy study. Sequenced material: CD8+ T cells from peripheral blood mononuclear cells, taken after pregnancy. The DNA of the CDR3 is TGCGCCAGCAGCCATCCCGCGGGGTGGGCAGATTACGAGCAGTACTTC. This sequence encodes CASSHPAGWADYEQYF.